The 12 T cell receptor beta chains below all came from one sample that was sequenced in a study. TCRdb itself ran the 5' RACE reads through MiXCR, one entry per CDR3 protein. Of 35,000 to 50,000 distinct CDR3 sequences in the sample, roughly 31% were seen once. The sample comprised tumor-infiltrating memory CD4+ T cells sorted from the breast tumor. This sample's subset: memory CD4+ T cells, CD4+CD45RO+CD25-. The source of these receptors is a female donor with breast cancer.

This clonotype has more than one count but fewer than ten. This rearrangement joins TRBV7-2 to TRBJ2-3, with D tentatively TRBD1 (6 bases). CDR1 and CDR2 (germline): SGHTA, FQGNSA. The CDR3 has 14 amino acids. V was shortened by 6 bases and J by 6 bases, with 16 bases between the two germline ends. This CDR3 is CASRPGGGMDTQYF. The DNA for the CDR3 is TGTGCCAGCAGGCCTGGGGGCGGCATGGATACGCAGTATTTT.

This clonotype was seen ten or more times. The chain employs TRBV9 and TRBJ2-5; D could derive from TRBD1 or TRBD2 (5 bases each). Trimming took 4 bases from V and 5 from J, leaving 15 bases between them. Germline CDR1 reads SGDLS; CDR2 reads YYNGEE. The CDR3 totals 14 residues. In DNA, the CDR3 is TGTGCCAGCAGCCCTACACTCGGGGCGGAGACCCAGTACTTC. It translates to CASSPTLGAETQYF.

The V and J genes are TRBV7-2 and TRBJ1-2; D might be TRBD1 (6 bases). Between the trimmed V and J ends, which lost 5 bases and 7 bases, there was a span of 11 bases. CDR1 SGHTA and CDR2 FQGNSA come from the germline V gene. The CDR3 spans 12 residues. CDR3 residues: CASSLNRVGYTF. DNA of the CDR3: TGTGCCAGCAGCCTCAACAGGGTTGGCTACACCTTC. The whole variable domain, filled in from reference TRBV7-2 and TRBJ1-2, reads GAGVSQSPSNKVTEKGKDVELRCDPISGHTALYWYRQSLGQGLEFLIYFQGNSAPDKSGLPSDRFSAERTGGSVSTLTIQRTQQEDSAVYLCASSLNRVGYTFGSGTRLTVV.

V gene TRBV5-4 combines with J gene TRBJ2-3; D is possibly TRBD1 or TRBD2 (5 bases each). V was shortened by 0 bases and J by 0 bases, with 8 bases between the two germline ends. The V gene's germline CDR1 is SGHNT and CDR2 YYREEE (reference sequence). The CDR3 runs to 15 residues. The CDR3 loop reads CASSLAGDSTDTQYF. The DNA of the CDR3 is TGTGCCAGCAGCTTGGCCGGGGACAGCACAGATACGCAGTATTTT.

This clonotype occurred many times. The chain is built from TRBV7-8 and TRBJ2-2, with D maybe TRBD2 (5 bases). Germline V lookup: CDR1 SGHVS, CDR2 FQNEAQ. The CDR3 is made up of 13 amino acids. Between the trimmed V and J ends, which lost 10 bases and 1 base, there was a span of 10 bases. For the CDR3, the DNA is TGTGCCATAATGGGAGAGAACACCGGGGAGCTGTTTTTT. It codes for CAIMGENTGELFF.

This clonotype was seen a few times. The genes are TRBV20-1 and TRBJ2-6; no clear D gene. The germline CDR1 and CDR2 sequences are DFQATT and SNEGSKA (reference sequence). V was trimmed by 6 bases and J by 2 bases, leaving 8 bases between them. This CDR3 has 13 residues. The CDR3 is CSADRTGANVLTF. The DNA for the CDR3 is TGCAGTGCCGATAGAACTGGGGCCAACGTCCTGACTTTC.

The table lists this clonotype with a few counts. The V and J genes are TRBV12-3 or TRBV12-4 and TRBJ2-7, with 7 bases lining up with TRBD1. CDR3 length: 14 amino acids. V shed 5 bases, J shed 5 bases, and the junction held 9 bases outside the gene matches. CDR3 in DNA: TGTGCCAGCAGTGCCCCGGGACAGCCACACGAGCAGTACTTC. It encodes CASSAPGQPHEQYF.

With regard to this clonotype: A much larger clone lies a single base off, so this may be a read error. This chain joins TRBV6-5 and TRBJ2-6; D might be TRBD2 (7 bases). CDR1 is MNHEY, CDR2 SVGAGI, per germline. The CDR3 length is 18 residues. V dropped 4 bases and J dropped 0 bases, with 16 bases sitting between them. CDR3 coding DNA: TGTGCCAGCAGTTGCGGCGGGGGCGTTAGCTCTGGGGCCAACGTCCTGACTTTC. This encodes CASSCGGGVSSGANVLTF.

This chain connects TRBV10-3 to TRBJ2-1; D is ambiguous. Germline V gene sequence: CDR1 ENHRY, CDR2 SYGVKD. Trimming pared 7 bases from V and 6 bases from J, leaving 10 bases between. The CDR3 runs 12 residues. CDR3: CAIKEEGNEQFF. CDR3 sequence (DNA): TGTGCCATCAAGGAAGAAGGCAATGAGCAGTTCTTC.

This clonotype was counted between two and nine times. CDR3 coding DNA: TGTGCCAGCAGCTTAAATGCGGGGCCTAAAGAGACCCAGTACTTC. It translates to CASSLNAGPKETQYF. This chain links TRBV7-9 with TRBJ2-5; perhaps TRBD2 as D (6 bases). The CDR3 runs 15 residues. Germline values: CDR1 SEHNR, CDR2 FQNEAQ (reference sequence). Trimming left V 2 bases short and J 3 bases short, with 13 bases between.

The rearrangement links TRBV7-9 to TRBJ2-4; 8 nucleotides match TRBD2. V was clipped by 5 bases and J by 15 bases; unmatched bases: 9. Germline V lookup: CDR1 SEHNR, CDR2 FQNEAQ (reference sequence). This CDR3 contains 12 residues. The CDR3 protein is CASSPGLAGGYF. In DNA form, the CDR3 reads TGTGCCAGCAGCCCCGGACTAGCCGGGGGGTACTTC. The full variable domain, with the rest looked up from reference TRBV7-9 and TRBJ2-4, is DTGVSQNPRHKITKRGQNVTFRCDPISEHNRLYWYRQTLGQGPEFLTYFQNEAQLEKSRLLSDRFSAERPKGSFSTLEIQRTEQGDSAMYLCASSPGLAGGYFGAGTRLSVL.

This chain joins TRBV18 and TRBJ2-3, with 9 positions matching TRBD2. This CDR3 spans 15 amino acids. V lost 8 bases and J lost 9; bases outside the gene matches: 15. Germline loops: CDR1 KGHSH, CDR2 LQKENI. For the CDR3, the DNA is TGTGCCAGCCGTTCCCTTAGCGGGAGCCTCGACACGCAGTATTTT. Translating it yields CASRSLSGSLDTQYF.